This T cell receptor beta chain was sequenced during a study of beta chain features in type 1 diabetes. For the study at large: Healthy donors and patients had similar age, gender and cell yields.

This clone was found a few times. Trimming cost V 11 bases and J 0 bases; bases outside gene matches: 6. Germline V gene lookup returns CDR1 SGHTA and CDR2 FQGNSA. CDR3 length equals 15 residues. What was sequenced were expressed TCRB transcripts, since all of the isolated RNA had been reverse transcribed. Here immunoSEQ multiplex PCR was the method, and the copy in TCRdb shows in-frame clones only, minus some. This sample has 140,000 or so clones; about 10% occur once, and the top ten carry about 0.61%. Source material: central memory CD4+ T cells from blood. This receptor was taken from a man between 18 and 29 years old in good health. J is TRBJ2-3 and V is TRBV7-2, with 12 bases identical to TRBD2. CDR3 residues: CAYSSGGVSTDTQYF. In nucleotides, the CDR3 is TGTGCCTACTCTAGCGGGGGGGTTAGCACAGATACGCAGTATTTT.